The clone carrying this T cell receptor (beta chain) was recorded many times. The antigen is unknown. The sample is drawn from a study of T-cell reconstitution after alpha-beta-depleted transplantation in children. Study-wide points: Alpha-beta T cells present about two months after transplant were reported to originate from several hundred expanded graft clones. The main origin of T-cell counts and diversity one year after transplant was newly produced T cells. It was surviving recipient T cells and thymic progenitors that gave some patients high TCRbeta diversity at day 60.

The V gene lost 4 bases and the J gene lost 4 bases, with 13 bases spanning the gap. The germline gives CDR1 LGHNA, CDR2 YSLEER. The CDR3 runs to 14 residues. Library preparation (for TCRbeta) was performed with unique molecular identifiers. A single record per CDR3 protein comes from TCRdb applying MiXCR to the PCR reads. There are around 300,000 distinct CDR3 sequences in the sample; over 7.5% occur only once, and 9.1% lies in the top ten. This material consisted of peripheral blood, taken 360 days after TCRalphabeta/CD19-depleted stem cell transplant. This chain connects TRBV4-3 to TRBJ2-5; the D gene could be TRBD1 or TRBD2 (5 bases each). The TCR originated in a female patient aged 2-9 years who had a stem cell transplant for Fanconi anemia, so the T cells may come from the graft donor. CDR3 residues: CASSPYGAAETQYF. DNA for the CDR3: TGCGCCAGCAGCCCGTACGGGGCTGCAGAGACCCAGTACTTC.